Listed below are T cell receptor beta chains from one sample, sequenced in a study of T cells in Graves' hyperthyroidism and ophthalmopathy. A single record per CDR3 protein comes from TCRdb applying MiXCR to the multiplex PCR reads. The sample shows around 560,000 distinct CDR3 sequences, 16% of them seen only once. The material sequenced was blood. The receptors stem from a woman between 18 and 29 years old with Graves' hyperthyroidism. CDR3s include the opening cysteine and the closing phenylalanine or tryptophan. A D gene is named only where the DNA matches it firmly. Size tells how often a clone was seen (once, few, many) or the class of an expanded clone, and some rows leave it out.

v_gene	j_gene	abundance	d_gene	CDR3aa	CDR3nt
TRBV24-1	TRBJ2-5	-	-	CATSDSGHLPQETQYF	TGTGCCACCAGTGACTCCGGCCACCTACCCCAAGAGACCCAGTACTTC
TRBV18	TRBJ2-3	few	-	CASSPPWAGASTDTQYF	TGTGCCAGCTCACCACCTTGGGCGGGTGCTAGCACAGATACGCAGTATTTT
TRBV6-1	TRBJ2-7	few	TRBD1	CASSGGTGQYF	TGTGCCAGCAGTGGGGGGACAGGGCAGTACTTC
TRBV12-3/TRBV12-4	TRBJ1-1	many	TRBD1	CASSPSRTGGVEAFF	TGTGCCAGCAGTCCCTCCCGGACAGGGGGCGTTGAAGCTTTCTTT
TRBV12-3/TRBV12-4	TRBJ1-1	-	-	CASSLGGFTEAFF	TGTGCCAGCAGTTTGGGGGGTTTTACTGAAGCTTTCTTT
TRBV7-9	TRBJ2-7	-	-	CASRPDTGNYEQYF	TGTGCCAGCAGGCCTGATACAGGGAATTACGAGCAGTACTTC
TRBV7-2	TRBJ2-5	many	-	CASSGLASYGETQYF	TGTGCCAGCAGCGGGCTAGCCTCTTATGGAGAGACCCAGTACTTC
TRBV28	TRBJ1-5	many	TRBD1	CASSLDRGYQPQHF	TGTGCCAGCAGTTTAGACAGGGGGTATCAGCCCCAGCATTTT
TRBV30	TRBJ2-7	few	-	CAWSSAYEQYF	TGTGCCTGGAGTTCGGCCTACGAGCAGTACTTC
TRBV12-3/TRBV12-4	TRBJ2-6	many	-	CASSEDGVGANVLTF	TGTGCCAGCAGTGAAGACGGTGTTGGGGCCAACGTCCTGACTTTC
TRBV10-2	TRBJ2-6	-	-	CARISLPGGPSGANVLTF	TGCGCCAGGATCTCGTTGCCAGGTGGCCCCTCTGGGGCCAACGTCCTGACTTTC
TRBV20-1	TRBJ2-7	once	TRBD2	CSARPAGREQGQQYF	TGCAGTGCCAGACCGGCAGGGAGGGAACAAGGACAGCAGTACTTC
TRBV5-1	TRBJ2-1	-	-	CASSFTAPNEQFF	TGCGCCAGCAGCTTCACCGCCCCAAATGAGCAGTTCTTC
TRBV11-2	TRBJ2-7	-	-	CASSLRSRLHKQYF	TGTGCCAGCAGCTTAAGGTCTCGTCTTCACAAGCAGTACTTC
TRBV6-2/TRBV6-3	TRBJ2-5	-	-	CASSYPWRETQYF	TGTGCCAGCAGTTACCCCTGGAGAGAGACCCAGTACTTC
TRBV10-3	TRBJ1-2	-	TRBD1	CAISPGQGMGGYTF	TGTGCCATCAGCCCGGGACAGGGGATGGGTGGCTACACCTTC
TRBV2	TRBJ2-1	many	-	CASSKKEDSYNEQFF	TGTGCCAGCAGCAAAAAGGAGGACTCCTACAATGAGCAGTTCTTC
TRBV3-1	TRBJ2-6	few	TRBD2	CASRSGTSFSGANVLTF	TGTGCCAGCAGGTCCGGGACTAGCTTCTCTGGGGCCAACGTCCTGACTTTC
TRBV10-3	TRBJ1-5	many	-	CAISGDTDQPQHF	TGTGCCATCAGTGGGGACACTGATCAGCCCCAGCATTTT
TRBV24-1	TRBJ1-1	-	TRBD1	CATSDATGGNTEAFF	TGTGCCACCAGTGACGCGACAGGGGGGAACACTGAAGCTTTCTTT
TRBV7-9	TRBJ2-5	-	-	CASSSNRYLETQYF	TGTGCCAGCAGCTCGAACAGGTACCTGGAGACCCAGTACTTC
TRBV7-9	TRBJ2-7	-	-	CASSHGDLAYEQYF	TGTGCCAGCAGCCATGGGGACCTAGCCTACGAGCAGTACTTC
TRBV7-9	TRBJ2-1	many	TRBD1	CASSTPGQGVNEQFF	TGTGCCAGCAGCACACCGGGACAGGGTGTCAATGAGCAGTTCTTC
TRBV15	TRBJ2-7	few	-	CATSRDWRFPYEQYF	TGTGCCACCAGCAGAGATTGGCGTTTCCCCTACGAGCAGTACTTC
TRBV28	TRBJ2-7	many	-	CASFSGPSYEQYF	TGTGCCAGTTTCTCCGGACCGTCCTACGAGCAGTACTTC
TRBV5-6	TRBJ2-2	-	-	CASSLIPGGTGELFF	TGTGCCAGCAGCTTGATCCCAGGGGGGACCGGGGAGCTGTTTTTT
TRBV7-9	TRBJ1-6	-	-	CASSLTGSLNSPLHF	TGTGCCAGCAGCTTAACAGGGTCTTTAAATTCACCCCTCCACTTT
TRBV4-2	TRBJ1-2	many	-	CASSQDSGQGGGYTF	TGTGCCAGCAGCCAAGATAGTGGGCAGGGAGGCGGCTACACCTTC
TRBV28	TRBJ2-1	many	TRBD2	CASSSPSAGVGNEQFF	TGTGCCAGCAGTAGCCCGAGTGCGGGAGTGGGCAATGAGCAGTTCTTC
TRBV11-2	TRBJ2-1	-	-	CASRLSLAPLLLAPNEQFF	TGTGCCAGCAGGTTAAGTTTGGCCCCGCTGCTACTGGCTCCAAATGAGCAGTTCTTC
TRBV19	TRBJ1-1	many	-	CASSIKGNTEAFF	TGTGCCAGCAGCATTAAGGGGAACACTGAAGCTTTCTTT
TRBV2	TRBJ2-2	-	-	CASRPGPTNTGELFF	TGTGCCAGCAGACCCGGACCTACGAACACCGGGGAGCTGTTTTTT
TRBV2	TRBJ2-5	many	TRBD1	CARGTGGPGGTQYF	TGTGCCAGGGGGACAGGGGGGCCCGGCGGGACCCAGTACTTC
TRBV5-1	TRBJ2-3	few	-	CASSPPEDTQYF	TGCGCCAGCAGCCCTCCAGAGGATACGCAGTATTTT
TRBV20-1	TRBJ1-2	few	-	CIHQGRYGYTF	TGCATACACCAGGGTCGGTATGGCTACACCTTC
TRBV20-1	TRBJ2-7	few	-	CSARERRTKAYEQYF	TGCAGTGCTAGAGAAAGGAGGACAAAGGCATACGAGCAGTACTTC
TRBV7-9	TRBJ1-4	-	-	CASRSPATNEKLFF	TGTGCCAGCAGGTCCCCTGCAACTAATGAAAAACTGTTTTTT
TRBV7-9	TRBJ2-3	-	TRBD1	CASSLVRGRSTDTQYF	TGTGCCAGCAGCTTAGTCAGGGGGCGTAGCACAGATACGCAGTATTTT
TRBV6-1	TRBJ1-6	-	TRBD1	CASSEAGRGERSSPLHF	TGTGCCAGCAGTGAAGCGGGCAGGGGGGAGCGGAGTTCACCCCTCCACTTT
TRBV7-2	TRBJ2-1	many	-	CASSFPGYSSTNEQFF	TGTGCCAGCAGCTTTCCCGGCTATTCGTCGACAAATGAGCAGTTCTTC
TRBV6-2/TRBV6-3	TRBJ1-2	-	-	CARSSGTRNYGYTF	TGTGCCCGCAGTTCCGGGACGAGAAACTATGGCTACACCTTC
TRBV6-1	TRBJ2-1	many	-	CASKSDSDNEQFF	TGTGCCAGCAAGTCAGATAGCGACAATGAGCAGTTCTTC
TRBV11-2	TRBJ2-3	many	TRBD1	CASSPDRVLADTQYF	TGTGCCAGCAGCCCAGACAGGGTGCTCGCAGATACGCAGTATTTT
TRBV7-2	TRBJ2-2	-	-	CASSFGGTGAGELFF	TGTGCCAGCAGCTTCGGGGGCACCGGGGCCGGGGAGCTGTTTTTT
TRBV7-9	TRBJ2-6	-	-	CASSQSHSGANVLTF	TGTGCCAGCAGCCAAAGCCACTCTGGGGCCAACGTCCTGACTTTC
TRBV27	TRBJ2-1	few	-	CASSWSGSEQFF	TGTGCCAGCAGTTGGAGCGGAAGTGAGCAGTTCTTC
TRBV7-2	TRBJ2-1	few	-	CASSSRQGVWNEQLF	TGTGCCAGCAGCTCCCGGCAGGGCGTCTGGAATGAGCAGCTCTTC
TRBV20-1	TRBJ1-6	-	TRBD1	CSARVPILKQGTHNSPLHF	TGCAGTGCTAGAGTACCCATCCTTAAACAGGGGACCCATAATTCACCCCTCCACTTT
TRBV10-2	TRBJ2-1	-	-	CASNVGGPPLDEQFF	TGCGCCAGCAACGTGGGGGGACCCCCCCTTGATGAGCAGTTCTTC
TRBV7-2	TRBJ2-7	many	TRBD1	CASSSRTGAYEQYF	TGTGCCAGCAGCTCCCGGACAGGTGCCTACGAGCAGTACTTC
TRBV20-1	TRBJ2-7	-	TRBD2	CSASPDSGTSGSWHEQYF	TGCAGTGCTAGCCCCGATTCCGGGACTAGCGGGAGTTGGCATGAGCAGTACTTC
TRBV6-5	TRBJ2-1	-	-	CASSYSQSNEQFF	TGTGCCAGCAGTTACTCTCAGAGCAATGAGCAGTTCTTC
TRBV7-2	TRBJ1-2	-	-	CASSLRRVQGYTF	TGTGCCAGCAGCTTACGCAGGGTACAGGGCTACACCTTC
TRBV29-1	TRBJ2-1	-	-	CSAHLGYWRYNEQFF	TGCAGCGCTCACCTCGGGTATTGGAGGTACAATGAGCAGTTCTTC
TRBV20-1	TRBJ1-1	few	-	CSARDWRPNMNTEAFF	TGCAGTGCTAGAGATTGGCGGCCAAACATGAACACTGAAGCTTTCTTT
TRBV29-1	TRBJ2-3	-	-	CSVELIGKGTDTQYF	TGCAGCGTTGAGCTTATCGGGAAGGGGACAGATACGCAGTATTTT
TRBV27	TRBJ1-4	many	TRBD1	CASKLDGQGYRKLFF	TGTGCCAGCAAACTCGACGGACAGGGGTATAGAAAACTGTTTTTT
TRBV20-1	TRBJ2-7	-	TRBD2	CSARYSGKNEQYF	TGCAGTGCTAGGTATAGCGGGAAGAACGAGCAGTACTTC